In this sample, the clone carrying this T cell receptor beta chain turned up a few times. The germline V gene encodes CDR1 KGHSH and CDR2 LQKENI. Unmatched junction bases numbered 3, after V lost 4 bases and J lost 5 bases. The CDR3 is 14 residues long. This specimen comes from a study of cytotoxic CD8 clonotypes in ibrutinib-treated CLL. The assay was immunoSEQ multiplex PCR, and TCRdb's table has in-frame clones only and misses some. The data show about 130,000 clones, around three quarters seen once. The clonotype was recovered from a human donor with chronic lymphocytic leukemia. The material was PBMCs, obtained after 12 months of ibrutinib treatment. The J gene is TRBJ1-5, the V gene TRBV18; 9 bases fit TRBD1. CDR3 sequence (DNA): TGTGCCAGCTCACTTGGGACAGGGTATCAGCCCCAGCATTTT. Encoded protein: CASSLGTGYQPQHF.